These T cell receptor beta chains were read from a single sample in a study of T-cell reconstitution after alpha-beta-depleted transplantation in children. A single record per CDR3 protein comes from TCRdb applying MiXCR to the PCR reads. The data hold 450,000 to 600,000 distinct CDR3 sequences, with approximately 20% observed a single time. The sequences come from PBMCs from the stem cell graft donor, collected from the stem cell graft. These receptors all stem from a human donor who donated a stem cell graft to a child with acute lymphoblastic leukemia. Each CDR3 is given without its conserved first and last residue. The order of the fields is J gene, D gene, clone size, V gene, CDR3 protein. A D gene is named only where the DNA matches it firmly. The listing skips clone size in some rows; elsewhere it reads once, few, many or a size class.

>TRBJ1-4|NA|NA|TRBV15
ATSEDGKLF
>TRBJ2-7|TRBD1|NA|TRBV18
ASSNDRVRSYEQY
>TRBJ1-1|NA|NA|TRBV7-9
ASSGQRTTIEAF
>TRBJ2-3|NA|few|TRBV29-1
SVGMADTQY
>TRBJ1-2|NA|few|TRBV29-1
SVDLEVRGGYT
>TRBJ2-2|TRBD2|few|TRBV27
ASSLFIPAGGIAGELF
>TRBJ2-7|TRBD1|few|TRBV27
ASSLGSGQGLWEQY
>TRBJ1-1|NA|few|TRBV7-9
ASSPGLGGSF
>TRBJ2-7|NA|NA|TRBV9
ASSVDVVHSYEQY
>TRBJ1-2|TRBD1|NA|TRBV7-9
ASSLYTGESYT
>TRBJ2-5|NA|NA|TRBV7-8
ASSLGIPGETQY
>TRBJ1-6|NA|few|TRBV4-1
ASSQARGFSSPLH
>TRBJ2-5|NA|NA|TRBV5-1
ASSLNAGMETQY
>TRBJ2-2|NA|many|TRBV5-5
ASSLTGSGELF
>TRBJ1-1|NA|few|TRBV7-3
ASSTSGGTEAF
>TRBJ1-5|TRBD1|few|TRBV2
ATQGQGFNQPQH
>TRBJ2-7|NA|few|TRBV5-5
ASSFWTFAYEQY
>TRBJ1-4|NA|NA|TRBV6-5
ASSYSTGREKLF
>TRBJ1-4|NA|NA|TRBV5-1
ASSSDVGNEKLF
>TRBJ2-1|NA|NA|TRBV7-9
ASSLEVYSKKQF
>TRBJ2-7|NA|NA|TRBV20-1
SASWTDPPYEQY
>TRBJ2-3|TRBD2|few|TRBV27
ASSSLGGRATNTQY
>TRBJ2-7|NA|few|TRBV5-1
ASSDGPYEQY
>TRBJ1-3|NA|NA|TRBV11-1
ASSHMRADYTGGNTIY
>TRBJ2-3|NA|NA|TRBV9
ASSAGGGGGGEDTQY
>TRBJ1-1|NA|NA|TRBV12-3/TRBV12-4
ASSLPPLRTANTEAF
>TRBJ2-5|TRBD2|NA|TRBV29-1
SVGDGRPGETQY
>TRBJ2-1|NA|NA|TRBV29-1
SVARWGSSYNEQF
>TRBJ1-6|TRBD1|few|TRBV12-3/TRBV12-4
ASRRDSSHSPLH
>TRBJ1-1|TRBD1|NA|TRBV4-1
ASSLGPPTGERTEAF
>TRBJ2-7|NA|NA|TRBV5-1
ASSLVIAGAYEQY
>TRBJ2-1|NA|few|TRBV25-1
ASSPAMGSYNEQF
>TRBJ2-7|NA|NA|TRBV4-2
ASSQDRRSYEQY
>TRBJ1-1|NA|many|TRBV5-1
ASSFKSSEAF
>TRBJ1-2|NA|many|TRBV7-9
ASSLYGYT
>TRBJ1-2|NA|NA|TRBV24-1
ATSDWTRHGYT
>TRBJ2-3|TRBD2|few|TRBV7-9
ASSLASGRQPDTQY
>TRBJ2-7|NA|few|TRBV27
ASSFEGRQY
>TRBJ2-3|NA|NA|TRBV7-9
ASSPGLPTIDTQY
>TRBJ1-4|TRBD1|NA|TRBV7-8
ASGSGTGKEKLF
>TRBJ2-2|TRBD2|NA|TRBV28
ASSSPKGLAGGPTGELF
>TRBJ2-7|TRBD1|NA|TRBV13
ASDTGGRGGRSDEQY
>TRBJ1-1|NA|NA|TRBV7-8
ASRSGVQNTEAF